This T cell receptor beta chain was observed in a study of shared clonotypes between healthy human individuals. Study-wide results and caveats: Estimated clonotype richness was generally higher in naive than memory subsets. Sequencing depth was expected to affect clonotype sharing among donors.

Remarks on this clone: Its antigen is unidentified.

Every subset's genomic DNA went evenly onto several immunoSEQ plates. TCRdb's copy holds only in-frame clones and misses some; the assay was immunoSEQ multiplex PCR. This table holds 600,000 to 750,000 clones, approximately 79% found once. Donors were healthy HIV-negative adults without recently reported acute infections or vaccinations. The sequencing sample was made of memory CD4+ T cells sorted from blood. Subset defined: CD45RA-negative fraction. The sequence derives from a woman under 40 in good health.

The CDR3, as DNA: TGTGCCAGCAGCCGTTCAGGATTCGAGCAGTACTTC. Translated: CASSRSGFEQYF. The J gene is TRBJ2-7, the V gene TRBV5-6; no clear D gene. The V gene's germline CDR1 is SGHDT and CDR2 YYEEEE. CDR3 length: 12 amino acids. V gave up 4 bases and J gave up 6 bases, with 11 bases separating them.